The following is a T cell receptor (beta chain) sequence with its context. Its antigen is unidentified. The sample belongs to a study of cytomegalovirus exposure and HLA in healthy donors. PCR was performed using 60 Vbeta and 13 Jbeta primers. The method was immunoSEQ multiplex PCR; TCRdb's version includes in-frame clones alone and lacks a portion of them. The data show around 160,000 clones, around 78% seen once. General observations from the study: Among TCR beta chains, those listed as cytomegalovirus-associated numbered more than 150. The productive fraction for most TCR beta V segments was about 87% or about 30% in an earlier analysis. Rare TCR sequences dominated, though some public TCRs recurred in many donors.

The ends lost 1 base at V and 1 base at J; junction bases unmatched: 5. CDR1 is MGHRA, CDR2 YSYEKL, per germline. This CDR3 region has 16 residues. Sequenced sample: PBMCs. The source of this sequence is a man aged 40-49 years in good health and CMV-seropositive. The rearrangement uses TRBV4-1 and TRBJ2-7, with 9 bases identical to TRBD2. The CDR3 region has the DNA TGCGCCAGCAGCCAAGGGGCTAGCGGGACTTCCTACGAGCAGTACTTC. Translating it yields CASSQGASGTSYEQYF.